This TCR beta chain was sequenced for a study of neurological immune-mediated disorders (dated 2019 in TCRdb). Regarding the study in general: Peripheral blood TCR-beta repertoires from HTLV-I-associated myelopathy (HAM/TSP) patients, multiple sclerosis patients and healthy controls were compared by UMI-based sequencing. The cohort included approximately 70 subjects: some 15 with HAM/TSP, around 34 with multiple sclerosis, and around 20 healthy controls. Alongside PBMC samples, the set of approximately 100 TCR-beta libraries contained longitudinal samples, technical triplicates, and paired CD4+ and CD8+ T-cell subsets that had been sorted. Longitudinal HAM/TSP and healthy donors were sampled at 3 time-points each (about 3-40 month intervals). Points the paper makes about the study in general: TCR clonal expansion was highest in HAM/TSP patients and lowest in MS patients, with MS patients falling below even healthy controls. Expanded clones from different subjects shared no identical CDR3 amino acid sequences, which suggests that TCR-beta repertoires were private in all groups.

Explained via the paper, the time point label denotes: longitudinal time-point 3. For unsorted PBMC libraries, 2 million PBMCs were used after storage in RNAlater at -80 degrees C until RNA extraction. Peripheral blood underwent Ficoll-Hypaque density gradient centrifugation to isolate PBMCs, which were then cryopreserved in liquid nitrogen. The junction shows trimming of 3 bases on V and 5 bases on J, and the gene matches do not reach 1 base of it. The germline V gene sets CDR1 to SGHTA and CDR2 to FQGNSA. Reading from cysteine to phenylalanine, the CDR3 counts 14 amino acids. Solely the CDR3 DNA is kept, with 42 bases framed from the first base. cDNA was synthesized by template-switch 5'RACE using a primer with a 10-nucleotide random unique molecular identifier that tagged each TCR transcript. Over 160 million TCR-beta sequences, covering 15-18 subjects, were produced in each sequencing run. Total RNA was extracted with the RNeasy kit. Using the KAPA Real-time Library Amplification kit, TCR-beta VDJ regions were amplified with primers for the TCR constant region and the 5'RACE anchor. A first PCR added sample indexes and Illumina adaptors, and a second PCR then raised library yield. After purification with Ampure beads, the TCR product of roughly 650 bp was size-selected on a 2% E-gel SizeSelection system. Before pooling, libraries had their quality checked on a Bioanalyzer, their concentration measured with Qubit, and their quantity determined with the Kapa Library Quantification kit. An Illumina HiSeq 2500 sequenced the libraries paired-end 2 x 150 bp. To increase sequence diversity, about 24-32% phiX was spiked into each library pool. The authors' pipeline ran thus. The quality-filtered reads were processed with the UMI-based MiGEC pipeline, whose error correction step removed more than 80% of the raw TCR sequences. VDJ genes were aligned to IMGT germline references, and each clonotype was defined by a unique CDR3 amino acid sequence together with V-J genes. VDJtools evaluated clonal expansion, Shannon diversity and CDR3 relatedness (CalcPairwiseDistances, ClusterSamples); CLCbio workbench built phylogenetic trees. A clone was classed as expanded if it had 8 or more unique UMIs, a cutoff based on coefficient-of-variation modelling across technical triplicates. TCRdb redid the processing of the public reads, applying fastp at Q25 and MiXCR, and retained in-frame beta chains. Rows with a matching CDR3 protein are joined into one entry that keeps the most common DNA and genes. It is TCRdb's table, rather than the study itself, that gives the V and J calls and clone size. For this sample there are tens of thousands of distinct CDR3 sequences; more than 9.5% appear just once. Of the sample, roughly 10% falls within the top ten clones.

This clonotype has at least ten counts. The target of this receptor is not known. Nothing much larger sits one base from this clone, and base qualities are not available. The sequence derives from a male donor with HTLV-1-associated myelopathy (HAM/TSP). Specimen: PBMCs. Rearrangement joined TRBV7-2 to TRBJ2-5; the junction holds 12 bases that match TRBD2. The CDR3 has the sequence CASSLTSGGETQYF. The DNA sequence reads TGTGCCAGCAGCTTGACTAGCGGGGGCGAGACCCAGTACTTC.